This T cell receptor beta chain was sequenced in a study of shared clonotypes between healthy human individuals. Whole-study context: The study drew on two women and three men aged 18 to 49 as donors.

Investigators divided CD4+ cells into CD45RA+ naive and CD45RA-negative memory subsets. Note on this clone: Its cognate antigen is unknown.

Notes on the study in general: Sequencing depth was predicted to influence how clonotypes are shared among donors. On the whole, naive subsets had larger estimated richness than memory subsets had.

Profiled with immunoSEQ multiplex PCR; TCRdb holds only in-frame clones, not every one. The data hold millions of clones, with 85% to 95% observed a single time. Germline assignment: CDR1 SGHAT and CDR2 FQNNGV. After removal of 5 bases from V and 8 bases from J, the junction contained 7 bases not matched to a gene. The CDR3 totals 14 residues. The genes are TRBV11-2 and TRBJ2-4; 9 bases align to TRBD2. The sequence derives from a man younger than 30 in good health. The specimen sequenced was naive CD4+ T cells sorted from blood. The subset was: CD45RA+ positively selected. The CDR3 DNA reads TGTGCCAGCAGCCTGGGACTAGCAATGGACATTCAGTACTTC. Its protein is CASSLGLAMDIQYF.